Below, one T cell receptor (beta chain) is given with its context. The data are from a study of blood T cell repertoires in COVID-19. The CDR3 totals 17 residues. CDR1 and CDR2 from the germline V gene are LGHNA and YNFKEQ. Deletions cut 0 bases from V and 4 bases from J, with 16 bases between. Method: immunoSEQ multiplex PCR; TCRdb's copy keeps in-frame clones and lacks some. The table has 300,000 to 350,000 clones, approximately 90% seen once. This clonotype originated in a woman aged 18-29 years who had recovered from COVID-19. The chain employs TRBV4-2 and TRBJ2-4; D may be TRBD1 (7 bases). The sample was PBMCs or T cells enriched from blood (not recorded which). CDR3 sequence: CASSQESSTGRKNIQYF. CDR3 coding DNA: TGTGCCAGCAGCCAAGAAAGCTCGACAGGGAGGAAAAACATTCAGTACTTC.